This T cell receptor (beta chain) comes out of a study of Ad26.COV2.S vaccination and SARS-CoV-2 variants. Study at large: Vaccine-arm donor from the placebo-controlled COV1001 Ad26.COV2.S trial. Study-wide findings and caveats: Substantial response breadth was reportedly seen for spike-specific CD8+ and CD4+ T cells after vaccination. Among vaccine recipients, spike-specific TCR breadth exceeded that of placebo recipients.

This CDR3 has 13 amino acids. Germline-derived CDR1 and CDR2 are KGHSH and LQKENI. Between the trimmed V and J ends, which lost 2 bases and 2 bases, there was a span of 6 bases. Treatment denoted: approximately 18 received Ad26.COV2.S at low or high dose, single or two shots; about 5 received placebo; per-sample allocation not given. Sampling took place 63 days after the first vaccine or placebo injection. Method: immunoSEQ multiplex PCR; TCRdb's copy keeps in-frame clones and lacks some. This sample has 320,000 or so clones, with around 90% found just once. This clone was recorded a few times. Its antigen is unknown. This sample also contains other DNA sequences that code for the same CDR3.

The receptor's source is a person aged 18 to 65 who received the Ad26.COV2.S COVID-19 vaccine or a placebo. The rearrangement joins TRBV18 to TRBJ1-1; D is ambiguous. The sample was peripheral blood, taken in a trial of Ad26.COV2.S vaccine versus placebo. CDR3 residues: CASSPGVNTEAFF. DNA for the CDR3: TGTGCCAGCTCACCAGGGGTAAACACTGAAGCTTTCTTT.